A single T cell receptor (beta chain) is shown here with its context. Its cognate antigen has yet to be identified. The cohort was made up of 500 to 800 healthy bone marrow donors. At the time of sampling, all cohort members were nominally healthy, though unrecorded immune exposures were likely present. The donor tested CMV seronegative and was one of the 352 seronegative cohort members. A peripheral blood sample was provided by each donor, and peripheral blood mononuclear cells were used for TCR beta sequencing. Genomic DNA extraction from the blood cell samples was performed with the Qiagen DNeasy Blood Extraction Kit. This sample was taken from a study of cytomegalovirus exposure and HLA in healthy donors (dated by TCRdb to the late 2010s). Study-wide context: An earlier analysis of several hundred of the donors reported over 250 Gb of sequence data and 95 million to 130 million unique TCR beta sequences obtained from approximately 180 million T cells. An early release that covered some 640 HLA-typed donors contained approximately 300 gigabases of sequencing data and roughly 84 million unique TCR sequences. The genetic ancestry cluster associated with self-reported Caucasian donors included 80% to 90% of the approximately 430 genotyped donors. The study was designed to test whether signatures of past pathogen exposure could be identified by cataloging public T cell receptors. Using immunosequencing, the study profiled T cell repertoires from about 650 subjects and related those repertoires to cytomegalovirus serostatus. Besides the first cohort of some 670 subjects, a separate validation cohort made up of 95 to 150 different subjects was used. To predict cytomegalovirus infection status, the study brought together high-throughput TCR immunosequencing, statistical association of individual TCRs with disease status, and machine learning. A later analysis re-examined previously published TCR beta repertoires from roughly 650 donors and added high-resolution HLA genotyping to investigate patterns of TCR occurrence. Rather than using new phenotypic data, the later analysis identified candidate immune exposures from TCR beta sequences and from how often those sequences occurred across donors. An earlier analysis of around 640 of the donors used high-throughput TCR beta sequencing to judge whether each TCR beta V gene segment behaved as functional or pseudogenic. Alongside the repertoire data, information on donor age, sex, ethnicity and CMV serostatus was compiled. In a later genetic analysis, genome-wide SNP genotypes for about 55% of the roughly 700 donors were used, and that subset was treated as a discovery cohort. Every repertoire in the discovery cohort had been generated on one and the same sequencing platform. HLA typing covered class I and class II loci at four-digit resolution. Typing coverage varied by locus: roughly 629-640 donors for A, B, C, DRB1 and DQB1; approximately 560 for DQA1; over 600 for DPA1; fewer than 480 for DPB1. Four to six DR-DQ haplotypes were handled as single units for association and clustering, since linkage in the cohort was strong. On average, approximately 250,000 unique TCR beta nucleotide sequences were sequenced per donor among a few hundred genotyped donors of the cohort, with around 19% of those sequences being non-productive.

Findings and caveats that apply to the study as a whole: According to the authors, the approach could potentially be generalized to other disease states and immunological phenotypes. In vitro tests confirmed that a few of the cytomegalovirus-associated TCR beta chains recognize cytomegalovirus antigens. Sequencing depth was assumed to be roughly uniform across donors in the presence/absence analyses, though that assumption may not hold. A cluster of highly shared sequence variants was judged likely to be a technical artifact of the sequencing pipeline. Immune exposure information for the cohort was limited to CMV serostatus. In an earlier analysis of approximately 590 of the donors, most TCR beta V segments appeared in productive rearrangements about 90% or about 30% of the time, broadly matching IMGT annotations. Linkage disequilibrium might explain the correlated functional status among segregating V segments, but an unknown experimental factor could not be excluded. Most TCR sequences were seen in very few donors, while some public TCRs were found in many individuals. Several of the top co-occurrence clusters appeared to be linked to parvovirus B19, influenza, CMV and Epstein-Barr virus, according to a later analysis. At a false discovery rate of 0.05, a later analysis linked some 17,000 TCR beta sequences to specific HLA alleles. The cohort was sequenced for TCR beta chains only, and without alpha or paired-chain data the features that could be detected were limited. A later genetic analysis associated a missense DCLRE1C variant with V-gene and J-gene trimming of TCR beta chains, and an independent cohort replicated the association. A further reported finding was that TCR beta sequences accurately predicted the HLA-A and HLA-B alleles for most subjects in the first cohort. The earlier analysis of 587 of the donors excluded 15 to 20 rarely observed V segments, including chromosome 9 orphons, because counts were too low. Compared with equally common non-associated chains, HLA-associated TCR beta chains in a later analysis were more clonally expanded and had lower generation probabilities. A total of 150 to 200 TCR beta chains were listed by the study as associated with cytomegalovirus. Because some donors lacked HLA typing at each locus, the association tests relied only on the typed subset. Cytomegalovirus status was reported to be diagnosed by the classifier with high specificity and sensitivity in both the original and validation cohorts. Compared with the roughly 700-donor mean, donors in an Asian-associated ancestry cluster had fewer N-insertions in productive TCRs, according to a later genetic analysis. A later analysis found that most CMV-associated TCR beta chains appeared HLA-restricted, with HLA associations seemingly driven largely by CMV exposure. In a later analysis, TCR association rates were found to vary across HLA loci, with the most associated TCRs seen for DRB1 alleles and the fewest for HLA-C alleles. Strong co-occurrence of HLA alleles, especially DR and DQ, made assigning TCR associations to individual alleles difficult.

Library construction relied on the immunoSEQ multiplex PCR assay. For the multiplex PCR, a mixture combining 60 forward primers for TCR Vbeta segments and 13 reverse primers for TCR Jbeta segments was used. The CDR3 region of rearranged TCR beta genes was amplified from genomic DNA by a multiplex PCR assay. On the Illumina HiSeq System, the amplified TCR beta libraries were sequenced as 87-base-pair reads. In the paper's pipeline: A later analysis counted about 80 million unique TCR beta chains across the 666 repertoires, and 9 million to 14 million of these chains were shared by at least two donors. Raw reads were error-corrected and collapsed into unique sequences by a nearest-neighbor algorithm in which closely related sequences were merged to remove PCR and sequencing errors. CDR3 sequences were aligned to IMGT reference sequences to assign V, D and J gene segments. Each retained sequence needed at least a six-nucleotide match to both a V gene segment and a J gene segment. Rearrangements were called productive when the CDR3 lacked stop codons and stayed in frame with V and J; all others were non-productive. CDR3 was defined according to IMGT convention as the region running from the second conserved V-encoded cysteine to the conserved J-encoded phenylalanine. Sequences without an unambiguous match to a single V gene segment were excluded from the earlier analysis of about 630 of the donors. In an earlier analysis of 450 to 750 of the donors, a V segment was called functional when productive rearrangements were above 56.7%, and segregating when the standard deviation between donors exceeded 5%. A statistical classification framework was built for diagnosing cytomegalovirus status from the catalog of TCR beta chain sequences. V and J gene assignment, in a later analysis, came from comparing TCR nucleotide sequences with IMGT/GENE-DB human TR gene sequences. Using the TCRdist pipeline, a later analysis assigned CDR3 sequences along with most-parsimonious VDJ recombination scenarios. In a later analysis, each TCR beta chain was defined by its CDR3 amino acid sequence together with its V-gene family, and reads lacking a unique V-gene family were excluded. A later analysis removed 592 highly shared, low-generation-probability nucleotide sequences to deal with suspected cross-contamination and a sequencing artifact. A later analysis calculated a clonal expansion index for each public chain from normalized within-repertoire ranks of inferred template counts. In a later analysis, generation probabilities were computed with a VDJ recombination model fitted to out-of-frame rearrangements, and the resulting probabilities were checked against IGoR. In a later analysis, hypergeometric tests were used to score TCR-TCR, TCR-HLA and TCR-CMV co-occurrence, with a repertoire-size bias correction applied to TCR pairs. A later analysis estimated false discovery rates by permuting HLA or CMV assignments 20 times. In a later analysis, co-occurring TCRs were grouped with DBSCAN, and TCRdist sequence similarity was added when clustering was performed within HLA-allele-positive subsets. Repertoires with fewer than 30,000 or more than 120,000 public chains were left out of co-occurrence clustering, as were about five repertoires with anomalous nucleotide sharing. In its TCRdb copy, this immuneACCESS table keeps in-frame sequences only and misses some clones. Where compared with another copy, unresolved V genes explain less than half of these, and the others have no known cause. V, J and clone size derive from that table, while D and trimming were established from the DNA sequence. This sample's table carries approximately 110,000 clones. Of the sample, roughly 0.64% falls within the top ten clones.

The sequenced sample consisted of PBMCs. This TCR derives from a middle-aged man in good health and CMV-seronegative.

The CDR3 region has the sequence CASRGLAGEQWNEQFF. The nucleotide sequence is TGTGCCAGTAGAGGGCTAGCGGGAGAGCAATGGAATGAGCAGTTCTTC. Rearrangement joined TRBV19 to TRBJ2-1, and 10 bases in between align with TRBD2. CDR1 and CDR2 (LNHDA, SQIVND) derive from the germline V gene (reference sequence). The CDR3 spans 16 residues, from the cysteine through the phenylalanine. Only the CDR3 part of the read is kept: 48 bases, read in frame from the first base. The junction shows trimming of 6 bases on V and 7 bases on J, and the gene matches do not reach 12 bases of it.